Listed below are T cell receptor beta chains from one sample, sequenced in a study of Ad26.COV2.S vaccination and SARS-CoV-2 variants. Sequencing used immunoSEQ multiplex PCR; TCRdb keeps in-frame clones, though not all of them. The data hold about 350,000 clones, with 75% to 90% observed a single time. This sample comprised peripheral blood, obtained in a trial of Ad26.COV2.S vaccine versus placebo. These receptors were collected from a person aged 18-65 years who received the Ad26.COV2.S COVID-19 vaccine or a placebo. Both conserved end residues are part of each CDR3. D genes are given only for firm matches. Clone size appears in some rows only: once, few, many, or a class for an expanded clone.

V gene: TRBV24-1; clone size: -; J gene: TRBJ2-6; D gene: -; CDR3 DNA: TGTGCCACCAGTGATGGGACAGCGGGGCTATCGGGGGCCAACGTCCTGACTTTC; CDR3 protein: CATSDGTAGLSGANVLTF
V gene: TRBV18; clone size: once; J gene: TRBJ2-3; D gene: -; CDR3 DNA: TGTGCCAGCTCACGCGACTCCCGCACAGATACGCAGTATTTT; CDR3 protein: CASSRDSRTDTQYF
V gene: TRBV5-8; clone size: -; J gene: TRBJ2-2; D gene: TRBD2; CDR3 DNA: TGTGCCAGCAGCGAGACGACTAGCGGGGGGCTGTTTTTT; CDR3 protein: CASSETTSGGLFF
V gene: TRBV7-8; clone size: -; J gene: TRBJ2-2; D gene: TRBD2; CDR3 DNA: TGTGCCAGCAGCTTAGCGGGGGGGACCGGGGAGCTGTTTTTT; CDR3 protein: CASSLAGGTGELFF
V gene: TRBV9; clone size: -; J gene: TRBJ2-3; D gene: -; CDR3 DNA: TGTGCCAGCAGCGAGGGCCCACCCACAGATACGCAGTATTTT; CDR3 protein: CASSEGPPTDTQYF
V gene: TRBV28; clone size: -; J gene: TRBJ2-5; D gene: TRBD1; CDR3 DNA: TGTGCCAGCAGTTTGGTAGGACAGGGGGTTACCAAACAAGAGACCCAGTACTTC; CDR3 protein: CASSLVGQGVTKQETQYF
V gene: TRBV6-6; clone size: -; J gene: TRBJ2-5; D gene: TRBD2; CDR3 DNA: TGTGCCAGCAGTTCTACTAGCGGGAGAGACCGAGAGACCCAGTACTTC; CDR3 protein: CASSSTSGRDRETQYF
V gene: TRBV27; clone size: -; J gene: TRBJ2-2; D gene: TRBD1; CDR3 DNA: TGTGCCAGCAGTATCACCGCGCTGACAGGGCCCACCGGGGAGCTGTTTTTT; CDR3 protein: CASSITALTGPTGELFF
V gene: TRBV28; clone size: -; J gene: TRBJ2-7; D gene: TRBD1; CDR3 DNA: TGTGCCAGCAGTTTTCAAGTGGACAGGGGACCCTACGAGCAGTACTTC; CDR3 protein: CASSFQVDRGPYEQYF
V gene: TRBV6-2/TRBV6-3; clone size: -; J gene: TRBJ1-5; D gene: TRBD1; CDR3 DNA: TGTGCCAGCAGTTACCCCTCGACAGGGGACAATCAGCCCCAGCATTTT; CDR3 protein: CASSYPSTGDNQPQHF
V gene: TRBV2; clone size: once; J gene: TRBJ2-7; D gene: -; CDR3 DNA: TGTGCCAGCTCGGAGAGCTCCTACGAGCAGTACTTC; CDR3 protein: CASSESSYEQYF
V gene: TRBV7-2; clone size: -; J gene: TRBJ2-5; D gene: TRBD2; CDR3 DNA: TGTGCCAGCAGCTTACCGGACGAGGCGGGAGCGACGGAGACCCAGTACTTC; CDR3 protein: CASSLPDEAGATETQYF
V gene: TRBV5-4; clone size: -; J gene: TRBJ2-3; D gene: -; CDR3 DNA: TGTGCCAGCAGCGATGGCACAGATACGCAGTATTTT; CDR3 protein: CASSDGTDTQYF
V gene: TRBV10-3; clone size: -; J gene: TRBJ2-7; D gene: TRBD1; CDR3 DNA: TGTGCCATCAGCCTCGGGACAGTACTATACGAGCAGTACTTC; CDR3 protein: CAISLGTVLYEQYF
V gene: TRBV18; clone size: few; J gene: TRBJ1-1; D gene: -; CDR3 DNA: TGTGCCAGCTCCCTCGCCGGGGAGACTGAAGCTTTCTTT; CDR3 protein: CASSLAGETEAFF
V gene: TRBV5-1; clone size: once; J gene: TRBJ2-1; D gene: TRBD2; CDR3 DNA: TGCGCCAGCAGGACTAGCGGATTCTCCTACAATGAGCAGTTCTTC; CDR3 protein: CASRTSGFSYNEQFF
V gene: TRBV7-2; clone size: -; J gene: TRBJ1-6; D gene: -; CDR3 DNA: TGTGCCAGCAGCCAGGACTTATCACCCCTCCACTTT; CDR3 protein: CASSQDLSPLHF
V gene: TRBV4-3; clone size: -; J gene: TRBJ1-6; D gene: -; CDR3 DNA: TGCGCCAGCAGCCAGAATCGGGGCACCGACTCAGCGGTTAATTCACCCCTCCACTTT; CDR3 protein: CASSQNRGTDSAVNSPLHF
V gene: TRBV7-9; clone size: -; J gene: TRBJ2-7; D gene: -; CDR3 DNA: TGTGCCAGCAGCTTACACGGCTCTTTCGAGCAGTACTTC; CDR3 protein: CASSLHGSFEQYF
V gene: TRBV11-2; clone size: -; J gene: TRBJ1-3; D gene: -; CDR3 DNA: TGTGCCAGCAGCTTAGATGGCCCACCCAGATATTTT; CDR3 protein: CASSLDGPPRYF
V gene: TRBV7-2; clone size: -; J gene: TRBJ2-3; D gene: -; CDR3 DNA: TGTGCCAGCAGCTTTGTTTCTTCAAGCACAGATACGCAGTATTTT; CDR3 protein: CASSFVSSSTDTQYF
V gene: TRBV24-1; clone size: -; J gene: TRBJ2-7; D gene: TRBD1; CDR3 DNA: TGTGCCACCAGTGACAAGCCCCGGGACAGCGAAAAGTACGAGCAGTACTTC; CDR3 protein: CATSDKPRDSEKYEQYF
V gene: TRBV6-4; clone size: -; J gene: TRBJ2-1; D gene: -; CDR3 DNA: TGTGCCAGCAGTGACTCGGGCCTTAACAATGAGCAGTTCTTC; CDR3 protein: CASSDSGLNNEQFF
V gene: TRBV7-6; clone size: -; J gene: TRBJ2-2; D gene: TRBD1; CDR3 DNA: TGTGCCAGCAGCGTAGGAACAGGGGTGAACACCGGGGAGCTGTTTTTT; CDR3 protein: CASSVGTGVNTGELFF
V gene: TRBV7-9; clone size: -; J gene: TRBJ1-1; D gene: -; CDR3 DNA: TGTGCCAGCAGGCCATTGGACACTGTGAACACTGAAGCTTTCTTT; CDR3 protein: CASRPLDTVNTEAFF
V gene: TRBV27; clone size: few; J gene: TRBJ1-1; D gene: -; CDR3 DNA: TGTGCCACGGGTGAGATGAACACTGAAGCTTTCTTT; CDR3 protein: CATGEMNTEAFF
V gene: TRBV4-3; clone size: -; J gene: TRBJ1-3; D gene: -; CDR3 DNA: TGCGCCAGCAGCCAAGATTGGACAGAGAGCTCTGGAAACACCATATATTTT; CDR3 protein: CASSQDWTESSGNTIYF
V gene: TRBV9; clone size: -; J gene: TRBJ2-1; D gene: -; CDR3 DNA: TGTGCCAGCAGCGTTACTAGCCAGGGTGAGCAGTTCTTC; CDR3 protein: CASSVTSQGEQFF
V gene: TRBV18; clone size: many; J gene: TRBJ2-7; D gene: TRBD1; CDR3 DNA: TGTGCCAGCTCCTTCGACAGGGGCCGGTCCTACGAGCAGTACTTC; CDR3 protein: CASSFDRGRSYEQYF
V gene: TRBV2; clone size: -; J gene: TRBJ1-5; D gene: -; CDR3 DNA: TGTGCCAGCAGTGAAGGAACTCCGTATAGCAATCAGCCCCAGCATTTT; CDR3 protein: CASSEGTPYSNQPQHF
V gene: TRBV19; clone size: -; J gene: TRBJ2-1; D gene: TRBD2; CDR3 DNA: TGTGCCAGTAGTACCGGGACTAGCGGCTACAATGAGCAGTTCTTC; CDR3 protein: CASSTGTSGYNEQFF
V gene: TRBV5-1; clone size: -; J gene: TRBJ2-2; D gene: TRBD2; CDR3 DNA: TGCGCCAGCAGCTTGGGGACTAGCACATCGTCTTGGGGGGAGCTGTTTTTT; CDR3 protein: CASSLGTSTSSWGELFF
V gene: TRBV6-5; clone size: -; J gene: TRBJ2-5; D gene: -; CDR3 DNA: TGTGCCTCCGGTGTGGGGCGGAGAAAAGAGACCCAGTACTTC; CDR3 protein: CASGVGRRKETQYF
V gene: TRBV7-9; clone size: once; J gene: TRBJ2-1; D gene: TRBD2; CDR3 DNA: TGTGCCAGCAGCTTATTAGCGGGAGTGGGCGAGCAGTTCTTC; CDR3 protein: CASSLLAGVGEQFF
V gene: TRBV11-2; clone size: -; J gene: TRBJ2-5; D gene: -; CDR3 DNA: TGTGCCAGCAGCTTAAGGAGGGAGGAGACCCAGTACTTC; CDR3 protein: CASSLRREETQYF
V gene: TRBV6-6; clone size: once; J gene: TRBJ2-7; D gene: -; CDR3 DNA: TGTGCCAGCAGTTCCGACAGTCTCAACGTGGGGTACTTC; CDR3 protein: CASSSDSLNVGYF
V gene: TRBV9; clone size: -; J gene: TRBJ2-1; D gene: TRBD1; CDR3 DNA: TGTGCCAGCAGCGTAGGACAGGGGGGAACCTACAATGAGCAGTTCTTC; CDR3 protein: CASSVGQGGTYNEQFF
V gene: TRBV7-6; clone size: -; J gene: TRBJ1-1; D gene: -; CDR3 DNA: TGTGCCAGCAGCTCAACGGGGGGGTTGGCTGAAGCTTTCTTT; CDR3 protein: CASSSTGGLAEAFF
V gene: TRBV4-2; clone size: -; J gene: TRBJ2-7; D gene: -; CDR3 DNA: TGTGCCAGATTCCGACAGGACGAGCAGTACTTC; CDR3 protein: CARFRQDEQYF